This entry lists 23 T cell receptor beta chains sequenced from one sample in a study of T cell repertoires in cytomegalovirus infection. Antigen specificity for these receptors is unknown. TCRdb passed the reads through MiXCR, listing each CDR3 protein once. The repertoire consists of around 800,000 distinct CDR3 sequences, with around a third occurring once and the leading ten covering 12%. The specimen was cultured CD8+ T cells from PBMCs, collected from culture after CMV antigen stimulation. Receptors originate from a human donor in good health (CMV status not recorded). Some clones in this sample may be carry-over from other donors' samples.

This clonotype occurred a few times. V gene TRBV7-4 combines with J gene TRBJ1-2; tentative D call: TRBD1 (6 bases). The germline V and J ends were trimmed by 6 bases and 4 bases, with 15 bases remaining between them. The CDR3 has 14 residues. Germline CDR1 is SGHVT and CDR2 is SQSDAQ. CDR3 protein: CASRETGGGYGYTF. DNA for the CDR3: TGTGCCAGCAGAGAAACCGGGGGCGGCTATGGCTACACCTTC.

The chain joins TRBV15 to TRBJ2-5; D may be TRBD1 or TRBD2 (5 bases each). Germline V gene sequence: CDR1 LNHNV, CDR2 YYDKDF (reference sequence). Between the trimmed V and J ends, which lost 2 bases and 5 bases, there was a span of 15 bases. This CDR3 spans 15 amino acids. DNA of the CDR3: TGTGCCACCAGCAGACCCAGGGAGCCGGGGGAGACCCAGTACTTC. This gives the protein CATSRPREPGETQYF.

The chain recombines TRBV6-1 with TRBJ2-5; 8 nucleotides agree with TRBD1. The CDR3 runs 17 residues. CDR1 and CDR2 (germline): MNHNS, SASEGT. Germline trimming cut 5 bases from V and 5 bases from J; bases unmatched to any gene: 16. The CDR3 loop reads CASSTLMTGQVLETQYF. CDR3 DNA: TGTGCCAGCAGTACCCTCATGACGGGACAGGTGTTGGAGACCCAGTACTTC.

The V call is TRBV7-6, the J call TRBJ1-4, with 7 nucleotides matching TRBD1. Germline loops: CDR1 SGHVS, CDR2 FNYEAQ. Trimming cost V 6 bases and J 5 bases; bases outside gene matches: 9. The CDR3 is 15 residues long. In DNA form, the CDR3 reads TGTGCCAGCAGTTCTCTGGAACAGGGGAATGAAAAACTGTTTTTT. Translating gives CASSSLEQGNEKLFF. The variable domain in full, with the rest retrieved from reference TRBV7-6 and TRBJ1-4, is GAGVSQSPRYKVTKRGQDVALRCDPISGHVSLYWYRQALGQGPEFLTYFNYEAQQDKSGLPNDRFSAERPEGSISTLTIQRTEQRDSAMYRCASSSLEQGNEKLFFGSGTQLSVL.

This clonotype was recorded a few times. The V call is TRBV7-2, the J call TRBJ1-1, with no clear D. The CDR3 consists of 15 residues. V was cut by 2 bases and J by 1 base, with 11 bases left in between. Germline assignment: CDR1 SGHTA and CDR2 FQGNSA. The CDR3 nucleotides are TGTGCCAGCAGCTTACAGCCAGGAAAGAACACTGAAGCTTTCTTT. Translated: CASSLQPGKNTEAFF.

The chain has TRBV7-6 and TRBJ1-1; 8 nucleotides agree with TRBD1. The length of the CDR3 is 16 residues. Germline V CDR1 and CDR2: SGHVS, FNYEAQ. V shed 0 bases, J shed 7 bases, and the junction held 10 bases outside the gene matches. The CDR3 sequence: CASSLADRGLDNEAFF. In DNA, the CDR3 is TGTGCCAGCAGCTTAGCTGACAGGGGCCTAGACAATGAAGCTTTCTTT. Full variable domain (outside the CDR3, taken from reference TRBV7-6 and TRBJ1-1): GAGVSQSPRYKVTKRGQDVALRCDPISGHVSLYWYRQALGQGPEFLTYFNYEAQQDKSGLPNDRFSAERPEGSISTLTIQRTEQRDSAMYRCASSLADRGLDNEAFFGQGTRLTVV.

This chain uses TRBV24-1 with TRBJ1-2; D perhaps matches TRBD1 (6 bases). From germline, CDR1 is KGHDR and CDR2 SFDVKD. With 4 bases removed from V and 7 bases from J, the gap between germline ends came to 15 bases. CDR3 size: 14 residues. The CDR3 region has the DNA TGTGCCACCAGTGACACCGACAGGCGAGTTGGCTACACCTTC. The encoded protein is CATSDTDRRVGYTF.

The genes are TRBV28 and TRBJ2-3; the D gene could be TRBD1 or TRBD2 (5 bases each). CDR3 size: 14 residues. V was pared by 3 bases and J by 2 bases, with 9 bases between. Germline V gene sequence: CDR1 MDHEN, CDR2 SYDVKM. The CDR3 loop reads CASSLGPPTDTQYF. The CDR3 region has the DNA TGTGCCAGCAGTTTGGGACCCCCCACAGATACGCAGTATTTT. Full variable domain (outside the CDR3, taken from reference TRBV28 and TRBJ2-3): DVKVTQSSRYLVKRTGEKVFLECVQDMDHENMFWYRQDPGLGLRLIYFSYDVKMKEKGDIPEGYSVSREKKERFSLILESASTNQTSMYLCASSLGPPTDTQYFGPGTRLTVL.

The chain couples TRBV19 to TRBJ2-5, with 9 bases identical to TRBD1. From germline, CDR1 is LNHDA and CDR2 SQIVND (reference sequence). This CDR3 contains 17 residues. The ends lost 0 bases at V and 3 bases at J; junction bases unmatched: 8. The CDR3 here is CASSIDLRTGVKETQYF. CDR3 DNA sequence: TGTGCCAGTAGTATAGATCTCCGGACAGGGGTTAAAGAGACCCAGTACTTC.

This sequence joins TRBV6-6 and TRBJ2-7, with D possibly matching TRBD1 (5 bases). Germline assignment: CDR1 MNHNY and CDR2 SVGAGI (reference sequence). The CDR3 runs to 16 residues. V shed 2 bases and J shed 3 bases, with 17 bases lying between them. The chain's CDR3 is CASSYRTPGLLYEQYV. DNA of the CDR3: TGTGCCAGCAGTTACCGGACACCAGGGTTACTCTACGAGCAGTACGTC.

The V gene is TRBV4-2, the J gene TRBJ1-3, with TRBD1 as a possible D gene (6 bases). The CDR3 is 14 residues long. V was clipped by 10 bases and J by 0 bases, with 13 bases between them. Germline V lookup: CDR1 LGHNA, CDR2 YNFKEQ. The CDR3 coding sequence is TGTGCCACCTGGACAGCAATCTCTGGAAACACCATATATTTT. It translates to CATWTAISGNTIYF.

V usage is TRBV28 and J usage is TRBJ1-4; 7 nucleotides line up with TRBD1. Per the germline V gene, CDR1 is MDHEN and CDR2 is SYDVKM. This CDR3 contains 16 residues. J was trimmed by 4 bases and V by 6 bases; bases with no gene match: 11. The chain's CDR3 is CASRSWTGESNEKLFF. Written as DNA, the CDR3 is TGTGCCAGCAGGAGCTGGACAGGAGAGAGTAATGAAAAACTGTTTTTT. Combining the CDR3 with reference TRBV28 and TRBJ1-4 gives the whole variable domain DVKVTQSSRYLVKRTGEKVFLECVQDMDHENMFWYRQDPGLGLRLIYFSYDVKMKEKGDIPEGYSVSREKKERFSLILESASTNQTSMYLCASRSWTGESNEKLFFGSGTQLSVL.

The chain uses TRBV7-9 and TRBJ1-6; D may be TRBD1 (6 bases). CDR3 length: 18 amino acids. Germline V gene data show CDR1 as SEHNR and CDR2 as FQNEAQ (reference sequence). V gave up 5 bases and J gave up 0 bases, with 17 bases separating them. The DNA of the CDR3 is TGTGCCAGCAGCGAGGGGACATCGTTGAGCTCCTATAATTCACCCCTCCACTTT. Its translation: CASSEGTSLSSYNSPLHF.

The chain carries TRBV7-4 and TRBJ1-2; tentative D call: TRBD1 (5 bases). Trimming left V 8 bases short and J 3 bases short, with 13 bases between. Germline-derived CDR1 and CDR2 are SGHVT and SQSDAQ. CDR3 length equals 13 residues. CDR3 sequence: CASGHRGDYGYTF. CDR3 DNA sequence: TGTGCCAGCGGACACCGGGGGGACTATGGCTACACCTTC.

The chain carries TRBV20-1 and TRBJ2-7, with TRBD1 identical over 12 bases. The CDR3 contains 14 residues. Per germline, CDR1 DFQATT and CDR2 SNEGSKA (reference sequence). The junction had 6 bases not matched to a gene; V was cut back by 6 bases and J by 3 bases. The CDR3: CSAIRDRGLYEQYV. Written as DNA, the CDR3 is TGCAGTGCGATCCGGGACAGGGGGCTCTACGAGCAGTACGTC.

J is TRBJ1-4 and V is TRBV4-1, with 11 positions matching TRBD1. The germline CDR1 and CDR2 sequences are MGHRA and YSYEKL. V lost 0 bases to trimming and J lost 8 bases; unmatched junction nucleotides: 5. There are 16 residues in the CDR3. CDR3 sequence reads: CASSQEPGQGGEKLFF. The CDR3 DNA is TGCGCCAGCAGCCAAGAGCCGGGACAGGGGGGCGAAAAACTGTTTTTT.

The V and J genes are TRBV9 and TRBJ1-2, with 7 nucleotides matching TRBD1. Per germline, CDR1 SGDLS and CDR2 YYNGEE. This CDR3 has 14 amino acids. Losses at the gene ends were 1 base for V and 3 bases for J; bases not matched to a gene: 3. CDR3 DNA: TGTGCCAGCAGCGTACACAGGGGAGACTATGGCTACACCTTC. This translates into CASSVHRGDYGYTF.

The CDR3: CASRLPPAESSYNSPLHF. In DNA form, the CDR3 reads TGCGCCAGCAGATTACCCCCGGCGGAAAGCTCCTATAATTCACCCCTCCACTTT. This chain connects TRBV5-1 to TRBJ1-6; no clear D. The CDR3 contains 18 residues. V lost 5 bases and J 0 bases, leaving 18 bases between the germline ends. Germline CDR1 reads SGHRS; CDR2 reads YFSETQ.

This sequence joins TRBV7-2 and TRBJ2-7; tentatively, D is TRBD2 (6 bases). The V end lost 4 bases, the J end lost 2 bases, and 9 bases lay between the germline ends. The CDR3 is 13 residues long. Germline assignment: CDR1 SGHTA and CDR2 FQGNSA. The CDR3 DNA is TGTGCCAGCAGCTGGGGCGGGGCCTACGAGCAGTACGTC. Its translation: CASSWGGAYEQYV.

This clonotype came up many times. The V call is TRBV28, the J call TRBJ1-6, with 12 bases that match TRBD1. CDR1 is MDHEN, CDR2 SYDVKM, per germline. V lost 6 bases to trimming and J lost 10 bases; unmatched junction nucleotides: 7. CDR3 length equals 15 residues. Here the CDR3 DNA reads TGTGCCAGCAGGGGGGGGGGGACAGGGGGCTCACCCCTCCACTTT. Translation: CASRGGGTGGSPLHF.

The V and J genes are TRBV6-5 and TRBJ2-3, with D possibly TRBD1 on 5 matching bases. The CDR3 covers 13 residues. V was pared by 8 bases and J by 4 bases, with 13 bases between. Germline V CDR1 and CDR2: MNHEY, SVGAGI. CDR3 nucleotides: TGTGCCAGCCGTTTTCTAGGGGCAGATACGCAGTATTTT. It translates to CASRFLGADTQYF.

Here the CDR3 DNA reads TGCAGTGCTAGAGATCGATACTTATCTGGGCAGTACTTC. Protein product: CSARDRYLSGQYF. The rearrangement joins TRBV20-1 to TRBJ2-7, with D unresolved. V was shortened by 0 bases and J by 9 bases, with 15 bases between the two germline ends. The CDR3 contains 13 residues. CDR1 is DFQATT and CDR2 is SNEGSKA in the germline V gene (reference sequence).

This clonotype was seen a handful of times. The V and J genes are TRBV6-2 or TRBV6-3 and TRBJ2-1, with D perhaps TRBD1 (6 bases). This CDR3 spans 13 amino acids. Germline CDR1 reads MNHEY; CDR2 reads SVGEGT. V was clipped by 2 bases and J by 6 bases, with 8 bases between them. The CDR3 here is CASSYARGNEQFF. The CDR3, as DNA: TGTGCCAGCAGTTACGCCAGGGGCAATGAGCAGTTCTTC.